The rows below give T cell receptor beta chains drawn from one sample of a study of spatial heterogeneity in lung cancer. From the 5' RACE reads, TCRdb called clonotypes with MiXCR, one entry per CDR3 protein. The sample lists some 97,000 distinct CDR3 sequences, 3.5% to 5% occurring once. The sequencing here drew on lung tumor tissue, taken at surgery. All receptors derive from a male donor with early-stage non-small cell lung cancer. Both conserved end residues are part of each CDR3. Part of the rows lack a size; the others show once, few, many or a class for expanded clones.

CDR3aa,v_gene,j_gene,abundance
CASSLEGLAGSQPYEQYF,TRBV5-1,TRBJ2-7,many
CASSYSEGGWNTEAFF,TRBV6-6,TRBJ1-1,few
CASSGLFTYQPQHF,TRBV27,TRBJ1-5,many
CASSKDTYTGELFF,TRBV5-1,TRBJ2-2,many
CAISESGGTTEQYF,TRBV10-3,TRBJ2-7,many
CATSDRDGYGYTF,TRBV24-1,TRBJ1-2,many
CAIRDSLRTYEQYF,TRBV10-3,TRBJ2-7,many
CASSFASTSSYEQYF,TRBV28,TRBJ2-7,many
CASSLATQGHQPQHF,TRBV5-6,TRBJ1-5,many
CASSLIRQYTDTQYF,TRBV12-3/TRBV12-4,TRBJ2-3,many
CSGSPGQTPYEQYF,TRBV20-1,TRBJ2-7,few
CASSRPGNTIYF,TRBV28,TRBJ1-3,many
CASSRHEQGGNQPQHF,TRBV7-2,TRBJ1-5,NA
CASRVDRENIQYF,TRBV2,TRBJ2-4,many
CAIIQDIAMNTEAFF,TRBV10-3,TRBJ1-1,many
CASSKRDPSYEQYF,TRBV27,TRBJ2-7,many
CASSSRTGVNTEAFF,TRBV5-1,TRBJ1-1,many
CAISETPTPYEQYF,TRBV10-3,TRBJ2-7,many
CASSSLWSGELFF,TRBV7-9,TRBJ2-2,few
CASSQNRAEAFF,TRBV14,TRBJ1-1,many
CASSLAQYNEQFF,TRBV28,TRBJ2-1,few
CASRAGGALSTEAFF,TRBV3-1,TRBJ1-1,many
CASSDGGGNTEAFF,TRBV2,TRBJ1-1,many
CASAYGSSYNEQFF,TRBV5-1,TRBJ2-1,NA
CASRRSSGQGADTEAFF,TRBV11-2,TRBJ1-1,many
CASSRAIHNSPLHF,TRBV7-9,TRBJ1-6,many
CSARAGTVYEQYF,TRBV20-1,TRBJ2-7,many
CASAARDRNDQPQHF,TRBV19,TRBJ1-5,few
CASSLAKRDSPLHF,TRBV13,TRBJ1-6,many
CASSLGPGNTIYF,TRBV2,TRBJ1-3,many
CASSLSVRTSGRVRETQYF,TRBV7-9,TRBJ2-5,NA
CASSLGDRTDTQYF,TRBV27,TRBJ2-3,many
CASSTGPGPGGTQYF,TRBV5-4,TRBJ2-5,NA
CASSYEGAAYEQYF,TRBV6-6,TRBJ2-7,NA
CASSLEGTPYSNQPQHF,TRBV5-5,TRBJ1-5,many
CASSADRMNTEAFF,TRBV5-1,TRBJ1-1,many
CASSLSFNTGELFF,TRBV11-2,TRBJ2-2,many
CASSLEPGGGTDTQYF,TRBV5-1,TRBJ2-3,many
CASSQDLSTGDYNSPLHF,TRBV4-1,TRBJ1-6,many
CASSDGIHNSPLHF,TRBV2,TRBJ1-6,few
CASQGATGELFF,TRBV4-1,TRBJ2-2,many
CASSLNQEGETQYF,TRBV5-1,TRBJ2-5,many
CASSVEEQAWPYEQYF,TRBV9,TRBJ2-7,many
CAISEPSGWENYGYTF,TRBV10-3,TRBJ1-2,NA
CASSRVGNTDTQYF,TRBV7-8,TRBJ2-3,NA
CASSPGEGSNQPQHF,TRBV6-6,TRBJ1-5,few
CASREGWNTEAFF,TRBV28,TRBJ1-1,many
CASSQEFLRGGQETQYF,TRBV4-1,TRBJ2-5,many
CASTDSGFYNTDTQYF,TRBV2,TRBJ2-3,NA
CATSDFRGSQFF,TRBV24-1,TRBJ2-1,few
CASSQAPTGRTEAFF,TRBV4-1,TRBJ1-1,many
CASSLTSGSTDTQYF,TRBV12-3/TRBV12-4,TRBJ2-3,medium-sized
CASSYSGLDTQYF,TRBV6-2/TRBV6-3,TRBJ2-3,NA
CAWSPAGGFQGNEQFF,TRBV30,TRBJ2-1,many